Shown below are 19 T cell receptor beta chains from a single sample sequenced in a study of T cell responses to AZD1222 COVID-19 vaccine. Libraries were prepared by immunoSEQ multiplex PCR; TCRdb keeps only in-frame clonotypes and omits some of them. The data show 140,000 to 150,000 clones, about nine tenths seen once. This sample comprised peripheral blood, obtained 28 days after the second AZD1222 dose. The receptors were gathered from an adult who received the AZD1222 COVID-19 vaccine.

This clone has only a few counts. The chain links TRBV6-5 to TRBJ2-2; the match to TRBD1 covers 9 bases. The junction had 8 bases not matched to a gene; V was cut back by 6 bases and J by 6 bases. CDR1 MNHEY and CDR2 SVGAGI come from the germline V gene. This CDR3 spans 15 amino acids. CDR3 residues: CASSPTGQGSGELFF. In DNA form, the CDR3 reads TGTGCCAGCAGCCCGACTGGACAGGGGTCCGGGGAGCTGTTTTTT.

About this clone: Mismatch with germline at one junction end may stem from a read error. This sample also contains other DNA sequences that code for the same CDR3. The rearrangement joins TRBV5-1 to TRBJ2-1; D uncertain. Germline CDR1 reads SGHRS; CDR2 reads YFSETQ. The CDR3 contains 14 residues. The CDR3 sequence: CASSLGQGYNEQFF. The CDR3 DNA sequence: TGCGCCAGCAGTTTGGGCCAAGGCTACAATGAGCAGTTCTTC. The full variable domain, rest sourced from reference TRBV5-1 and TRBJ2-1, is KAGVTQTPRYLIKTRGQQVTLSCSPISGHRSVSWYQQTPGQGLQFLFEYFSETQRNKGNFPGRFSGRQFSNSRSEMNVSTLELGDSALYLCASSLGQGYNEQFFGPGTRLTVL.

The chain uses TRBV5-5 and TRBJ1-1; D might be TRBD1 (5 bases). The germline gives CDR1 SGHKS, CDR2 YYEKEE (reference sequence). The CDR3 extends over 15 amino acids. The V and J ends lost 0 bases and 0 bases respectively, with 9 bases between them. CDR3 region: CASSLARALNTEAFF. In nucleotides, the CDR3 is TGTGCCAGCAGCTTGGCCAGGGCGCTGAACACTGAAGCTTTCTTT.

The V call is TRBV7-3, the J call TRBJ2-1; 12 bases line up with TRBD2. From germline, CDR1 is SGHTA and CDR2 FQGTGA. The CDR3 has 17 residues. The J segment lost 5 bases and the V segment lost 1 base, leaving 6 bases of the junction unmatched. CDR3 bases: TGTGCCAGCAGCTTAAGGCCTAGCGGGGGGGATGACAATGAGCAGTTCTTC. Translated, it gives CASSLRPSGGDDNEQFF. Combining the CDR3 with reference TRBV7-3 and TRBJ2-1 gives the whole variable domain GAGVSQTPSNKVTEKGKYVELRCDPISGHTALYWYRQSLGQGPEFLIYFQGTGAADDSGLPNDRFFAVRPEGSVSTLKIQRTERGDSAVYLCASSLRPSGGDDNEQFFGPGTRLTVL.

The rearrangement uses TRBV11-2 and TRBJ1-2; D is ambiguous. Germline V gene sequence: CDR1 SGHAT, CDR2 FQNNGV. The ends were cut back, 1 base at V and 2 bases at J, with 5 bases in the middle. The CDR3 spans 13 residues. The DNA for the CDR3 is TGTGCCAGCAGCTTAGGGCAGAACTATGGCTACACCTTC. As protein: CASSLGQNYGYTF.

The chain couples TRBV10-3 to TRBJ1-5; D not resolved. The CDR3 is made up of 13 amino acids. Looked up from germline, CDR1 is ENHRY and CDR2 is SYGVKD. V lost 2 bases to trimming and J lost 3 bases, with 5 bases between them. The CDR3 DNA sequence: TGTGCCATCAGTGAGGCAGTCAATCAGCCCCAGCATTTT. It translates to CAISEAVNQPQHF.

The CDR3 here is CASSQTGPSPLHF. The CDR3 region has the DNA TGCGCCAGCAGCCAAACAGGGCCTTCACCCCTCCACTTT. V is TRBV4-1 and J is TRBJ1-6, with D possibly being TRBD1 (6 bases). Trimming pared 2 bases from V and 9 bases from J, leaving 8 bases between. The germline CDR1 and CDR2 sequences are MGHRA and YSYEKL. This CDR3 has 13 residues.

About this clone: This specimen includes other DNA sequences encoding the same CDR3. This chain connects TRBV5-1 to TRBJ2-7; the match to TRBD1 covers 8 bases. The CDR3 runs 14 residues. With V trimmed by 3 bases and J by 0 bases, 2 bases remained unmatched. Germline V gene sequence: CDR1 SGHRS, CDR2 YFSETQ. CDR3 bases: TGCGCCAGCAGCTCTGGACAGGGCTCCTACGAGCAGTACTTC. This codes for CASSSGQGSYEQYF. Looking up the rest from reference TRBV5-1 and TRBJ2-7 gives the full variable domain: KAGVTQTPRYLIKTRGQQVTLSCSPISGHRSVSWYQQTPGQGLQFLFEYFSETQRNKGNFPGRFSGRQFSNSRSEMNVSTLELGDSALYLCASSSGQGSYEQYFGPGTRLTVT.

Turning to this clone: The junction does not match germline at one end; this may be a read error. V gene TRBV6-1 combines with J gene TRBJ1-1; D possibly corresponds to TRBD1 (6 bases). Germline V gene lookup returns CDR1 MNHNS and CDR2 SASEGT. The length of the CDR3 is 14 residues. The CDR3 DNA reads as TGTGCCAGCAGTGAAGAAGGGGGTGGGGCAGAAATCCGCTTT. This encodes CASSEEGGGAEIRF.

CDR3 protein: CASGRDGHTEAFF. As DNA, the CDR3 is TGTGCTAGTGGCCGGGACGGACACACTGAAGCTTTCTTT. The genes are TRBV12-5 and TRBJ1-1; TRBD1 is a possible D gene (5 bases). The length of the CDR3 is 13 residues. The V gene lost 6 bases and the J gene lost 3 bases, with 11 bases spanning the gap. Per germline, CDR1 LGHNT and CDR2 FRNRAP.

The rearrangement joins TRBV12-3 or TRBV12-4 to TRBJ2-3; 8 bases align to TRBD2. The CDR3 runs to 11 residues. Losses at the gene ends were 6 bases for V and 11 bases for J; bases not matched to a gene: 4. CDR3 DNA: TGTGCCAGCAGCCGGCGGGGGGAGCAGTATTTT. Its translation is CASSRRGEQYF.

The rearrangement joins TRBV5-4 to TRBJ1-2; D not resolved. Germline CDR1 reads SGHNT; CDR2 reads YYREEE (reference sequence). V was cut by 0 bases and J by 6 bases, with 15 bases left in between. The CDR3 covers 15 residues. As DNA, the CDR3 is TGTGCCAGCAGCTTGGCCACAGATACTCGGGATGGCTACACCTTC. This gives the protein CASSLATDTRDGYTF.

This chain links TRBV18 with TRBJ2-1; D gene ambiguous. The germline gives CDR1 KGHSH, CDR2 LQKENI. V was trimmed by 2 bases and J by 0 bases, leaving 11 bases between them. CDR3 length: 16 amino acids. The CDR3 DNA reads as TGTGCCAGCTCACCAAGGTCCAACCCCTCCTACAATGAGCAGTTCTTC. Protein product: CASSPRSNPSYNEQFF.

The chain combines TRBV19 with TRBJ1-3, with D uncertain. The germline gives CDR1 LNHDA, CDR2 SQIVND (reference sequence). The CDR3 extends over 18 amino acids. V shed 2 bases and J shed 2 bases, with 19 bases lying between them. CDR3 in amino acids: CASSIPRWGIRAGNTIYF. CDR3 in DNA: TGTGCCAGTAGTATACCCAGGTGGGGAATCAGAGCTGGAAACACCATATATTTT.

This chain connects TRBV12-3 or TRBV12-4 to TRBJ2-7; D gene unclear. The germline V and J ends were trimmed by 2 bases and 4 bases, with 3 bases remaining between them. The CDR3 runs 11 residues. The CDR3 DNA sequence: TGTGCCAGCAGTTTAAAGTACGAGCAGTACTTC. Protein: CASSLKYEQYF.

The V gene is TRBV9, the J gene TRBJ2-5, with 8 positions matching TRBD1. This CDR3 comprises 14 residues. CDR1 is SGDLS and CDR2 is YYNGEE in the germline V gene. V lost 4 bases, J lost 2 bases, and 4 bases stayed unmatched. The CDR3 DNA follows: TGTGCCAGCAGCAAAGGGACAGGTCAAGAGACCCAGTACTTC. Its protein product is CASSKGTGQETQYF. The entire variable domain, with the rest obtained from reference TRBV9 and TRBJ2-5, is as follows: DSGVTQTPKHLITATGQRVTLRCSPRSGDLSVYWYQQSLDQGLQFLIQYYNGEERAKGNILERFSAQQFPDLHSELNLSSLELGDSALYFCASSKGTGQETQYFGPGTRLLVL.

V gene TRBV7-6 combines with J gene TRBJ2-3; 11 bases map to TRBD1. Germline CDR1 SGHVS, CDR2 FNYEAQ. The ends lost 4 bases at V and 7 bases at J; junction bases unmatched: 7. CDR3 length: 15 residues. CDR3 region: CASSSGTGGGNTQYF. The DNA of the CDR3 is TGTGCCAGCAGCTCTGGGACAGGGGGGGGGAATACGCAGTATTTT.

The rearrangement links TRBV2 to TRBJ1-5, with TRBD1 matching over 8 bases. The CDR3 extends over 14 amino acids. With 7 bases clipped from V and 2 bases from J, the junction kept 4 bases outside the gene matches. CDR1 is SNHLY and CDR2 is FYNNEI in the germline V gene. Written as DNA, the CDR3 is TGTGCCAGCAAAGTACAGGGGGGCAATCAGCCCCAGCATTTT. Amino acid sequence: CASKVQGGNQPQHF.

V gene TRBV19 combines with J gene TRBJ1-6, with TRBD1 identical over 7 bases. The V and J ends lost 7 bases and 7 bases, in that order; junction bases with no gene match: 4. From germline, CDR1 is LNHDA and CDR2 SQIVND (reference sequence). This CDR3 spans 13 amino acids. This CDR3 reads CASKVTGNSPLHF. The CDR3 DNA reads TGTGCCAGTAAAGTGACAGGGAATTCACCCCTCCACTTT.